This section outlines one TCR beta chain sequence together with its context. Its antigen is not known. Read coverage stops 3 residues before the CDR3 terminus; the germline J gene supplies the remainder. This record belongs to a study of Tregs in tolerant kidney transplant recipients. Overall study: Mixed chimerism was transient after nonmyeloablative marrow transplants from related graft donors. Points from the study as a whole: Changing PCR primers prevented nucleotide comparison between some patients' samples. Tolerant patients' donor-specific Tregs expanded beyond overall Tregs, suggesting antigen-driven growth.

Germline lookup yields CDR1 LNHDA and CDR2 SQIVND (reference sequence). J was trimmed by 7 bases and V by 10 bases; bases with no gene match: 12. The CDR3 has 14 amino acids. CD4+CD25+CD127- Tregs, CD4+CD25- non-Tregs, CD4 and CD8 cells were sorted. The repertoire was sequenced with immunoSEQ multiplex PCR; TCRdb's copy has only in-frame clones and lacks some. Its table lists about 52,000 clones. V gene TRBV19 combines with J gene TRBJ1-4; 7 bases fit TRBD1. The sample was CD4+ T cells from blood, taken before the transplant. This TCR came from a human donor who received a combined kidney and bone marrow transplant. The CDR3: CATPRGRGIEKLFF. The covered CDR3 bases are TGTGCCACTCCTAGGGGCAGGGGGATTGAAAAA.